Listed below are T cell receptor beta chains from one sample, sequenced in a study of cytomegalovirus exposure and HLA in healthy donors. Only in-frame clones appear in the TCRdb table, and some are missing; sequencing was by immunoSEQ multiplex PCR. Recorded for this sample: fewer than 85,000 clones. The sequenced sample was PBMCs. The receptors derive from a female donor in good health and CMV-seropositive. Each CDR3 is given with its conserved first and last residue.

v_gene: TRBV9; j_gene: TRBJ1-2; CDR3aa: CASSVVQSYGYTF
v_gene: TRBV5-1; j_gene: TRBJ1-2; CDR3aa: CASSIGTGPGDGYTF
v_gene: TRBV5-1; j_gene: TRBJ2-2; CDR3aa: CASSLFAGSNTGELFF
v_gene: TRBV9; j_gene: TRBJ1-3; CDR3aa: CASSVDRVTGNTIYF
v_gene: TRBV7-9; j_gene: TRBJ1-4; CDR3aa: CASSLGQGLSNEKLFF
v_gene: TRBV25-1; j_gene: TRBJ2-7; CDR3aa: CASTGDSNKQYF
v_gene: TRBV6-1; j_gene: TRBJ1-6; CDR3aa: CASSVENSPLHF
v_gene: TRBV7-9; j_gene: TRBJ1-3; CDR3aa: CASSLSLGRPGNTIYF
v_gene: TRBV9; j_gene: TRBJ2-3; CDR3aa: CASSVRGGPTDTQYF
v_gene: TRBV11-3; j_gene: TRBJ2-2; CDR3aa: CASSSSGTGELFF
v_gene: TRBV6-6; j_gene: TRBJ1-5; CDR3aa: CASSYTLDRGNQPQHF
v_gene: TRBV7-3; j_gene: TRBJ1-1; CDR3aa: CASSRQGYTEAFF